This entry lists 23 T cell receptor beta chains sequenced from one sample in a study of T-cell memory formation after mild COVID-19. One entry per CDR3 protein results from TCRdb running MiXCR on the 5' RACE reads. The table includes 400,000 to 500,000 distinct CDR3 sequences, roughly 20% detected once. Sequenced material: PBMCs or a T cell subset sorted from them (not recorded which). These receptors all stem from an adult woman who had mild COVID-19 (a few samples of this study predate the infection). Cell type and time point are not known.

V usage is TRBV7-3 and J usage is TRBJ2-3; TRBD2 agrees at 11 bases. There are 15 residues in the CDR3. V lost 5 bases, J lost 5 bases, and 6 bases stayed unmatched. Germline values: CDR1 SGHTA, CDR2 FQGTGA. CDR3 in amino acids: CASSRSGLAGDTQYF. DNA of the CDR3: TGTGCCAGCAGCCGATCCGGACTAGCGGGAGATACGCAGTATTTT. The full variable domain, rest sourced from reference TRBV7-3 and TRBJ2-3, is GAGVSQTPSNKVTEKGKYVELRCDPISGHTALYWYRQSLGQGPEFLIYFQGTGAADDSGLPNDRFFAVRPEGSVSTLKIQRTERGDSAVYLCASSRSGLAGDTQYFGPGTRLTVL.

This clonotype was observed a few times. The V and J genes are TRBV27 and TRBJ1-2, with D uncertain. The germline gives CDR1 MNHEY, CDR2 SMNVEV (reference sequence). Trimming took off 0 bases at V and 1 base at J, with 9 bases between the two ends. The CDR3 extends over 15 amino acids. CDR3 sequence reads: CASSLSRENNYGYTF. The DNA for the CDR3 is TGTGCCAGCAGTTTATCCCGGGAGAATAACTATGGCTACACCTTC.

This clonotype turned up a few times. V usage is TRBV24-1 and J usage is TRBJ1-1; no clear D. The CDR3 runs 11 residues. Between the trimmed V and J ends, which lost 7 bases and 2 bases, there was a span of 4 bases. Germline CDR1 reads KGHDR; CDR2 reads SFDVKD. The CDR3 loop is CATSRNTEAFF. The DNA of the CDR3 is TGTGCCACCAGCCGTAACACTGAAGCTTTCTTT.

The chain couples TRBV20-1 to TRBJ1-2, with D perhaps TRBD1 (5 bases). The V gene lost 1 base and the J gene lost 2 bases, with 11 bases spanning the gap. The CDR3 spans 14 residues. CDR1 is DFQATT and CDR2 is SNEGSKA in the germline V gene (reference sequence). CDR3 region: CSARVEQGNYGYTF. CDR3 DNA: TGCAGTGCTAGAGTCGAGCAGGGCAACTATGGCTACACCTTC.

This chain connects TRBV21-1 to TRBJ2-3; the tabulated D call, TRBD2, remains unverified against the DNA. TRBV21-1 is noted as a pseudogene. The CDR3 is 16 residues long. CDR3 DNA sequence: TGTGCCAGCGGCCAACTAGCGGGAGGGCCTCGGGATACGCAGTATTTT. It specifies CASGQLAGGPRDTQYF.

The chain carries TRBV10-3 and TRBJ2-2; TRBD2 matches 8 bases. There are 19 residues in the CDR3. The trim removed 3 bases at V and 2 bases at J, leaving 14 bases unmatched. CDR1 and CDR2 from the germline V gene are ENHRY and SYGVKD. CDR3 residues: CAISESIDSGESNTGELFF. The CDR3 DNA is TGTGCCATCAGTGAATCGATTGATAGCGGGGAATCAAACACCGGGGAGCTGTTTTTT.

The table lists this clonotype with a few counts. This chain connects TRBV7-2 to TRBJ2-3; 14 nucleotides agree with TRBD2. Germline values: CDR1 SGHTA, CDR2 FQGNSA. This CDR3 region has 16 residues. Losses at the gene ends were 1 base for V and 3 bases for J; bases not matched to a gene: 0. CDR3 sequence (DNA): TGTGCCAGCAGCTTAGGGACTAGCGGGAGGACAGATACGCAGTATTTT. Its translation: CASSLGTSGRTDTQYF.

This clonotype was recorded a few times. The CDR3, as DNA: TGTGCCAGCAGCTTGTTGATCCGAGGGAGGGGCAATCAGCCCCAGCATTTT. Protein sequence: CASSLLIRGRGNQPQHF. V usage is TRBV7-8 and J usage is TRBJ1-5; D ambiguous. Germline CDR1 reads SGHVS; CDR2 reads FQNEAQ. V lost 3 bases to trimming and J lost 2 bases, with 17 bases between them. This CDR3 contains 17 residues.

This chain joins TRBV24-1 and TRBJ2-1, with no clear D. From germline, CDR1 is KGHDR and CDR2 SFDVKD. The V end was cut by 2 bases, the J end by 6 bases, with 10 bases between. This CDR3 region has 14 residues. As DNA, the CDR3 is TGTGCCACCAGTGATTCTAGGTGGATCAATGAGCAGTTCTTC. Its protein product is CATSDSRWINEQFF.

The chain couples TRBV5-1 to TRBJ2-7; no reliable D call. Germline loops: CDR1 SGHRS, CDR2 YFSETQ. V lost 0 bases and J 0 bases, leaving 7 bases between the germline ends. This CDR3 comprises 14 residues. The chain's CDR3 is CASSLGETSYEQYF. The CDR3 bases are TGCGCCAGCAGCTTGGGAGAAACCTCCTACGAGCAGTACTTC.

This clonotype was observed once. The chain employs TRBV30 and TRBJ2-2; 9 nucleotides match TRBD2. V dropped 1 base and J dropped 15; count of bases not matched to a gene: 6. The CDR3 consists of 12 residues. Per germline, CDR1 GTSNPN and CDR2 SVGIG (reference sequence). Here the CDR3 DNA reads TGTGCCTGGAGTGCTAGCGGGGTTCTGGTGTTTTTT. Amino acid sequence: CAWSASGVLVFF.

V and J are TRBV15 and TRBJ2-7, with 9 positions matching TRBD2. This CDR3 spans 15 amino acids. J lost 1 base, V lost 1 base, and 2 bases had no gene match. Germline V gives CDR1 LNHNV, CDR2 YYDKDF (reference sequence). The CDR3 DNA is TGTGCCACCAGCAGAGGACTAGCGGCTTCCTACGAGCAGTACTTC. Protein product: CATSRGLAASYEQYF.

The gene calls are TRBV2 and TRBJ1-2; TRBD1 is a possible D gene (5 bases). CDR3 length: 13 amino acids. Trimming took off 3 bases at V and 4 bases at J, with 9 bases between the two ends. Germline lookup yields CDR1 SNHLY and CDR2 FYNNEI. The CDR3 here is CASSDRAIYGYTF. The CDR3 DNA reads as TGTGCCAGCAGTGACAGGGCTATCTATGGCTACACCTTC.

J is TRBJ1-2 and V is TRBV12-3 or TRBV12-4; a possible D gene is TRBD1 (6 bases). V lost 8 bases and J 8 bases, leaving 18 bases between the germline ends. This CDR3 contains 13 residues. CDR3 sequence: CASYGYRAEGYTF. The CDR3 DNA is TGTGCCAGCTATGGGTACAGGGCGGAAGGCTACACCTTC.

This clonotype has more than one count but fewer than ten. The V call is TRBV5-1, the J call TRBJ2-1, with D uncertain. The germline V gene has CDR1 SGHRS and CDR2 YFSETQ. The CDR3 totals 14 residues. V was clipped by 5 bases and J by 0 bases, with 9 bases between them. The CDR3 nucleotides are TGCGCCAGCAGTCGGGCCAGCTCCTACAATGAGCAGTTCTTC. This sequence encodes CASSRASSYNEQFF.

The V call is TRBV19, the J call TRBJ1-1; D not certain. The CDR3 is made up of 14 amino acids. Germline-derived CDR1 and CDR2 are LNHDA and SQIVND (reference sequence). Trimming cost V 4 bases and J 4 bases, with 13 bases left between them. The CDR3 sequence: CASSNPGSLTEAFF. The CDR3 region has the DNA TGTGCCAGTAGTAATCCCGGGAGCCTCACTGAAGCTTTCTTT.

This chain links TRBV7-2 with TRBJ1-1; no clear D. The length of the CDR3 is 15 residues. Trimming left V 4 bases short and J 1 base short, with 13 bases between. CDR1 and CDR2 from the germline V gene are SGHTA and FQGNSA. CDR3 bases: TGTGCCAGCAGCTCCCGCCCAGACAAGAACACTGAAGCTTTCTTT. Protein sequence: CASSSRPDKNTEAFF.

This clonotype has a handful of counts. The rearrangement uses TRBV12-3 or TRBV12-4 and TRBJ2-3; 7 positions agree with TRBD2. The CDR3 extends over 14 amino acids. The ends lost 6 bases at V and 4 bases at J; junction bases unmatched: 7. CDR3 in DNA: TGTGCCAGCAGCAGAGGGAGGGTGGCAGATACGCAGTATTTT. Amino acid sequence: CASSRGRVADTQYF.

The table lists this clonotype with a few counts. The chain is built from TRBV7-2 and TRBJ2-1; unclear D gene. Germline loops: CDR1 SGHTA, CDR2 FQGNSA. Between the trimmed V and J ends, which lost 4 bases and 6 bases, there was a span of 13 bases. The CDR3 has 14 residues. CDR3 sequence reads: CASSSPTFVNEQFF. The DNA of the CDR3 is TGTGCCAGCAGCTCTCCCACCTTCGTCAATGAGCAGTTCTTC. Combining the CDR3 with reference TRBV7-2 and TRBJ2-1 gives the whole variable domain GAGVSQSPSNKVTEKGKDVELRCDPISGHTALYWYRQSLGQGLEFLIYFQGNSAPDKSGLPSDRFSAERTGGSVSTLTIQRTQQEDSAVYLCASSSPTFVNEQFFGPGTRLTVL.

V gene TRBV6-2 or TRBV6-3 combines with J gene TRBJ2-5; D uncertain. CDR3 length equals 13 residues. V dropped 6 bases and J dropped 5 bases, with 13 bases sitting between them. The germline CDR1 and CDR2 sequences are MNHEY and SVGEGT. CDR3 bases: TGTGCCAGCAGGCCCGGACGGCGGGAGACCCAGTACTTC. Translation: CASRPGRRETQYF.

In its sample, this clonotype was seen a few times. This rearrangement joins TRBV7-8 to TRBJ2-3; 13 nucleotides agree with TRBD2. Germline V lookup: CDR1 SGHVS, CDR2 FQNEAQ. J was trimmed by 4 bases and V by 4 bases; bases with no gene match: 5. The CDR3 is 16 amino acids. The CDR3 reads CASSWGLAGPADTQYF. For the CDR3, the DNA is TGTGCCAGCAGCTGGGGACTAGCGGGACCCGCAGATACGCAGTATTTT. Full variable domain (outside the CDR3, taken from reference TRBV7-8 and TRBJ2-3): GAGVSQSPRYKVAKRGQDVALRCDPISGHVSLFWYQQALGQGPEFLTYFQNEAQLDKSGLPSDRFFAERPEGSVSTLKIQRTQQEDSAVYLCASSWGLAGPADTQYFGPGTRLTVL.

This chain links TRBV5-5 with TRBJ2-7; TRBD2 matches at 15 bases. The V gene end was trimmed by 2 bases and the J gene end by 2 bases; junction bases not matched to a gene: 11. Germline CDR1 is SGHKS and CDR2 is YYEKEE (reference sequence). This CDR3 contains 19 residues. The CDR3 spells CASSFGLAGGPILAYEQYF. Written as DNA, the CDR3 is TGTGCCAGCAGCTTTGGACTAGCGGGAGGGCCCATCCTAGCCTACGAGCAGTACTTC.

The V gene is TRBV7-6, the J gene TRBJ2-7, with D possibly being TRBD1 (5 bases). The germline CDR1 and CDR2 sequences are SGHVS and FNYEAQ. The V end lost 1 base, the J end lost 0 bases, and 13 bases lay between the germline ends. The CDR3 has 16 amino acids. For the CDR3, the DNA is TGTGCCAGCAGCTTAGTGTCAGGGTTTAGCTCCTACGAGCAGTACTTC. Its protein product is CASSLVSGFSSYEQYF.